Shown below are 5 T cell receptor beta chains from a single sample sequenced in a study of graft-versus-host responses after intestinal transplantation. Sequenced by immunoSEQ multiplex PCR; TCRdb stores in-frame clones only, minus some. The data show 120,000 or so clones, just over 90% seen once. No antigen has been assigned to these receptors. This specimen was unstimulated CD8+ T cells sorted from spleen or lymph node cells, taken before intestinal transplant. The receptors derive from a human donor who received an intestinal transplant.

This sequence joins TRBV12-2 and TRBJ2-5; the DNA was not compared with TRBD2, the D call given in the table. TRBV12-2 is tagged as a pseudogene. CDR3 size: 17 residues. As DNA, the CDR3 is TGTGCAAGTCGCTTAGTATACTCGGCGGGTAAACAAGAGACCCAGTACTTC. Translated: CASRLVYSAGKQETQYF.

V gene TRBV4-1 combines with J gene TRBJ2-7; a possible D gene is TRBD1 (5 bases). This CDR3 spans 15 amino acids. Germline V gives CDR1 MGHRA, CDR2 YSYEKL. The V gene lost 5 bases and the J gene lost 2 bases, with 16 bases spanning the gap. This CDR3 is CASSTQAGDPYEQYF. DNA for the CDR3: TGCGCCAGCAGCACACAGGCAGGAGACCCCTACGAGCAGTACTTC.

CDR3 protein: CASSLAVGDFVEKLFF. The CDR3 nucleotides read TGTGCCAGCAGCTTGGCCGTGGGGGATTTTGTTGAAAAACTGTTTTTT. This sequence joins TRBV5-6 and TRBJ1-4; TRBD1 is a possible D gene (5 bases). V was cut by 0 bases and J by 7 bases, with 16 bases left in between. Germline V CDR1 and CDR2: SGHDT, YYEEEE. This CDR3 region has 16 residues.

This clone was seen just once. The chain joins TRBV9 to TRBJ2-7; D perhaps matches TRBD1 (6 bases). Germline CDR1 and CDR2: SGDLS and YYNGEE. The CDR3 length is 15 residues. Trimming cost V 0 bases and J 5 bases, with 15 bases left between them. The CDR3 sequence: CASSVEGRGGDEQYF. The DNA for the CDR3 is TGTGCCAGCAGCGTAGAAGGCAGGGGTGGGGACGAGCAGTACTTC.

The chain uses TRBV4-1 and TRBJ1-2, with D tentatively TRBD1 (5 bases). This CDR3 comprises 17 residues. Trimming removed 0 bases at V and 6 bases at J, with 20 bases between. In germline, CDR1 is MGHRA, CDR2 YSYEKL. This CDR3 reads CASSQDLGRTEGDGYTF. The CDR3 nucleotides are TGCGCCAGCAGCCAAGACCTCGGGAGAACGGAAGGGGATGGCTACACCTTC.